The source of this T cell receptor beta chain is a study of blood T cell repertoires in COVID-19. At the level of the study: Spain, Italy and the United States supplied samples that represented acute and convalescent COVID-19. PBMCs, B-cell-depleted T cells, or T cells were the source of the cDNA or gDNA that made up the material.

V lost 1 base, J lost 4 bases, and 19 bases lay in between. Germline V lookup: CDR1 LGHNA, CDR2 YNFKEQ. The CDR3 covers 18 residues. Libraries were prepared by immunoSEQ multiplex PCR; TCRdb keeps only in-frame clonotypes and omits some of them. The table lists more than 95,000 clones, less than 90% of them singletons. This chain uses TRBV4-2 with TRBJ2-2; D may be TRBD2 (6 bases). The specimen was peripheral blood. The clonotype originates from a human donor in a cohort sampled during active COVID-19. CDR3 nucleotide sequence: TGTGCCAGCAGCCAAGCTTTAGGTCTAGCGCGGGGCACCGGGGAGCTGTTTTTT. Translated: CASSQALGLARGTGELFF.